This TCR beta chain is from a study of Ad26.COV2.S vaccination and SARS-CoV-2 variants. Study summary: Once or twice, 56 days apart, Ad26.COV2.S was delivered intramuscularly.

A note on this clone: As yet, its antigen is unknown.

Indicated treatment: approximately 18 received Ad26.COV2.S at low or high dose, single or two shots; about 5 received placebo; per-sample allocation not given. Collection of samples fell on day 63 after the first vaccine or placebo injection. Adults aged 18-55 years in Boston included the donor. The study, taken as a whole, reports: Post-vaccination breadth of spike-specific CD8+ and CD4+ T cell responses was reportedly substantial.

Using immunoSEQ multiplex PCR, the repertoire was profiled, and TCRdb retains in-frame clones only, with some absent. The sample records more than 400,000 clones, around 90% being singletons. V shed 6 bases, J shed 5 bases, and the junction held 11 bases outside the gene matches. Germline CDR1 is LNHDA and CDR2 is SQIVND (reference sequence). The CDR3 totals 16 residues. The specimen was peripheral blood, collected in a trial of Ad26.COV2.S vaccine versus placebo. The receptor was derived from a person aged 18 to 65 who received the Ad26.COV2.S COVID-19 vaccine or a placebo. This sequence joins TRBV19 and TRBJ2-2; 8 bases fit TRBD1. CDR3 nucleotide sequence: TGTGCCAGTAGCCCCCTGACAGGGGACGGGACCGGGGAGCTGTTTTTT. Translated: CASSPLTGDGTGELFF.